These 26 T cell receptor beta chains share one sample of origin, sequenced in a study of cytomegalovirus exposure and HLA in healthy donors. The PCR contained 60 Vbeta and 13 Jbeta primers. Sequencing was performed with immunoSEQ multiplex PCR; in TCRdb, only in-frame clones are kept and a portion is missing. The data show over 150,000 clones, around 75% seen once. The sequencing input was PBMCs. The receptor set was obtained from a male donor in good health and CMV-seronegative.

This clone has just one count. J is TRBJ2-5 and V is TRBV6-4; D is perhaps TRBD1 (6 bases). The V gene lost 6 bases and the J gene lost 5 bases, with 13 bases spanning the gap. In germline, CDR1 is MRHNA, CDR2 SNTAGT. The CDR3 length is 13 residues. DNA of the CDR3: TGTGCCAGCAGCCGACAGGAAGGGGAGACCCAGTACTTC. Translation: CASSRQEGETQYF.

The chain links TRBV4-1 to TRBJ2-7, with TRBD2 matching over 8 bases. V shed 3 bases, J shed 1 base, and the junction held 8 bases outside the gene matches. The CDR3 is made up of 16 amino acids. Germline CDR1 is MGHRA and CDR2 is YSYEKL. In DNA, the CDR3 is TGCGCCAGCAGCCACCGTACTAGCGGACAGTCCTACGAGCAGTACTTC. This translates into CASSHRTSGQSYEQYF.

This clone turned up a few times. Germline and junction disagree at one end, which may indicate a read error. The chain has TRBV7-2 and TRBJ2-7; no reliable D call. The germline gives CDR1 SGHTA, CDR2 FQGNSA. CDR3 length equals 12 residues. The CDR3 region has the DNA TGTGCCAGCGGCTTCTTGGCTCGCGAGCAGTACTTC. It codes for CASGFLAREQYF.

The chain recombines TRBV30 with TRBJ1-5; 7 bases are a match to TRBD1. This CDR3 is built from 15 residues. Germline V gene sequence: CDR1 GTSNPN, CDR2 SVGIG (reference sequence). Trimming removed 2 bases from V and 6 bases from J; junction bases left unmatched: 10. The CDR3 nucleotides read TGTGCCTGGAGTCTCCTGGGTAGGGGGCGTCAGCCCCAGCATTTT. Residues: CAWSLLGRGRQPQHF.

This chain joins TRBV19 and TRBJ1-5; TRBD1 might be the D (6 bases). The V end was cut by 5 bases, the J end by 6 bases, with 14 bases between. Germline V lookup: CDR1 LNHDA, CDR2 SQIVND (reference sequence). The CDR3 covers 14 residues. Here the CDR3 DNA reads TGTGCCAGTAGTTCTCAGGGGTCTGGTCAGCCCCAGCATTTT. Translation: CASSSQGSGQPQHF.

The chain recombines TRBV10-3 with TRBJ1-5; 8 bases line up with TRBD1. The CDR3 consists of 15 residues. The germline V gene has CDR1 ENHRY and CDR2 SYGVKD. V shed 0 bases, J shed 5 bases, and the junction held 3 bases outside the gene matches. CDR3 in amino acids: CAISESLTGDQPQHF. The CDR3, as DNA: TGTGCCATCAGTGAGTCATTGACAGGGGATCAGCCCCAGCATTTT.

The V and J genes are TRBV5-4 and TRBJ2-7, with 9 bases identical to TRBD1. The CDR3 totals 14 residues. Germline-derived CDR1 and CDR2 are SGHNT and YYREEE (reference sequence). V shed 4 bases, J shed 3 bases, and the junction held 5 bases outside the gene matches. As DNA, the CDR3 is TGTGCCAGCAGCGCGGGACAGGGAGACTACGAGCAGTACTTC. It translates to CASSAGQGDYEQYF.

The chain recombines TRBV7-2 with TRBJ2-3; D gene unclear. The CDR3 has 15 residues. The ends were cut back, 6 bases at V and 5 bases at J, with 18 bases in the middle. CDR1 is SGHTA, CDR2 FQGNSA, per germline. CDR3 in amino acids: CASSQEPLSIDTQYF. The CDR3 coding sequence is TGTGCCAGCAGTCAAGAACCCCTTAGTATAGATACGCAGTATTTT. Looking up the rest from reference TRBV7-2 and TRBJ2-3 gives the full variable domain: GAGVSQSPSNKVTEKGKDVELRCDPISGHTALYWYRQSLGQGLEFLIYFQGNSAPDKSGLPSDRFSAERTGGSVSTLTIQRTQQEDSAVYLCASSQEPLSIDTQYFGPGTRLTVL.

V gene TRBV2 combines with J gene TRBJ1-2, with a tentative D call TRBD1 (5 bases). The CDR3 sequence is 13 residues long. In germline, CDR1 is SNHLY, CDR2 FYNNEI. Trimming took off 7 bases at V and 1 base at J, with 10 bases between the two ends. This CDR3 is CASTQVLNYGYTF. CDR3 nucleotides: TGTGCCAGCACACAGGTGCTTAACTATGGCTACACCTTC.

The chain uses TRBV7-9 and TRBJ2-3; 10 bases are shared with TRBD2. The CDR3 spans 18 residues. J lost 2 bases, V lost 3 bases, and 11 bases had no gene match. CDR1 and CDR2 from the germline V gene are SEHNR and FQNEAQ (reference sequence). In DNA form, the CDR3 reads TGTGCCAGCAGCTTTGTGCGGGGTAGCGGGGGGATCACAGATACGCAGTATTTT. Translation gives CASSFVRGSGGITDTQYF.

This sequence joins TRBV28 and TRBJ1-2; D is perhaps TRBD1 (5 bases). The CDR3 spans 12 residues. The V end was cut by 1 base, the J end by 8 bases, with 8 bases between. The germline gives CDR1 MDHEN, CDR2 SYDVKM. CDR3 region: CASSLSGYGYTF. The CDR3 nucleotides read TGTGCCAGCAGTTTATCAGGGTACGGCTACACCTTC.

The chain carries TRBV2 and TRBJ1-1, with 8 bases aligning to TRBD1. The junction had 5 bases not matched to a gene; V was cut back by 7 bases and J by 1 base. Germline loops: CDR1 SNHLY, CDR2 FYNNEI. The CDR3 spans 14 residues. The CDR3 sequence is CASTYGTGNTEAFF. The CDR3 region has the DNA TGTGCCAGCACCTACGGGACAGGGAACACTGAAGCTTTCTTT.

The chain joins TRBV19 to TRBJ1-2; possible D gene TRBD1, 5 bases. V was clipped by 3 bases and J by 7 bases, with 15 bases between them. The CDR3 covers 14 residues. Germline CDR1 LNHDA, CDR2 SQIVND (reference sequence). CDR3 amino acids: CASSIFRGSPGYTF. CDR3 DNA sequence: TGTGCCAGTAGTATTTTCCGGGGGAGCCCTGGCTACACCTTC.

V usage is TRBV6-1 and J usage is TRBJ1-2; D ambiguous. The germline V gene encodes CDR1 MNHNS and CDR2 SASEGT. The CDR3 sequence is 12 residues long. The ends were cut back, 8 bases at V and 7 bases at J, with 14 bases in the middle. This CDR3 is CASLEGWSGYTF. The DNA for the CDR3 is TGTGCCAGCTTGGAGGGTTGGAGTGGCTACACCTTC.

This chain links TRBV6-5 with TRBJ1-6; 8 bases agree with TRBD1. The germline V gene has CDR1 MNHEY and CDR2 SVGAGI. The CDR3 is made up of 14 amino acids. With V trimmed by 6 bases and J by 10 bases, 8 bases remained unmatched. The CDR3, as DNA: TGTGCCAGCAGACTAGACAGGGGCGGGTCACCCCTCCACTTT. Translating gives CASRLDRGGSPLHF.

This chain links TRBV30 with TRBJ1-5; D is undetermined. V was clipped by 1 base and J by 0 bases, with 10 bases between them. The germline gives CDR1 GTSNPN, CDR2 SVGIG (reference sequence). This CDR3 comprises 15 residues. The CDR3 bases are TGTGCCTGGAGTGACAGATTCTATAGCAATCAGCCCCAGCATTTT. Amino acids: CAWSDRFYSNQPQHF. The whole variable domain, remainder taken from reference TRBV30 and TRBJ1-5, is SQTIHQWPATLVQPVGSPLSLECTVEGTSNPNLYWYRQAAGRGLQLLFYSVGIGQISSEVPQNLSASRPQDRQFILSSKKLLLSDSGFYLCAWSDRFYSNQPQHFGDGTRLSIL.

The gene calls are TRBV6-4 and TRBJ1-2; TRBD1 agrees at 9 bases. The length of the CDR3 is 12 residues. The germline V gene has CDR1 MRHNA and CDR2 SNTAGT. The J segment lost 5 bases and the V segment lost 8 bases, leaving 3 bases of the junction unmatched. CDR3: CASSGQGYGYTF. CDR3 bases: TGTGCCAGCTCAGGACAGGGGTATGGCTACACCTTC.

This rearrangement joins TRBV27 to TRBJ1-1, with D uncertain. Germline assignment: CDR1 MNHEY and CDR2 SMNVEV (reference sequence). The CDR3 consists of 13 residues. V was cut by 3 bases and J by 0 bases, with 5 bases left in between. In DNA form, the CDR3 reads TGTGCCAGCAGTTTGAGCTTGAACACTGAAGCTTTCTTT. Translated, it gives CASSLSLNTEAFF.

The chain combines TRBV4-1 with TRBJ1-5, with a tentative D call TRBD1 (6 bases). Germline V gene sequence: CDR1 MGHRA, CDR2 YSYEKL. The CDR3 consists of 16 residues. V was pared by 3 bases and J by 7 bases, with 19 bases between. Written as DNA, the CDR3 is TGCGCCAGCAGCCAGATCCAAGGCGGGGGGCCGCAGCCCCAGCATTTT. This sequence encodes CASSQIQGGGPQPQHF.

This clone was detected only a few times. V usage is TRBV2 and J usage is TRBJ1-1; 8 bases are a match to TRBD1. The CDR3 consists of 14 residues. V was clipped by 1 base and J by 5 bases; unmatched bases: 3. Germline assignment: CDR1 SNHLY and CDR2 FYNNEI. CDR3 sequence reads: CASSEVTGGTEAFF. DNA for the CDR3: TGTGCCAGCAGTGAAGTAACAGGGGGGACTGAAGCTTTCTTT.

This clone was detected once. This rearrangement joins TRBV10-3 to TRBJ2-5; a weak D match, TRBD2 (5 bases). Germline CDR1 reads ENHRY; CDR2 reads SYGVKD. The CDR3 runs 14 residues. Trimming pared 0 bases from V and 4 bases from J, leaving 9 bases between. CDR3 nucleotide sequence: TGTGCCATCAGTGAGTCGGCAGGAGGAGAGACCCAGTACTTC. The encoded protein is CAISESAGGETQYF.

The chain carries TRBV7-2 and TRBJ2-3, with D tentatively TRBD2 (6 bases). The CDR3 consists of 15 residues. Germline lookup yields CDR1 SGHTA and CDR2 FQGNSA. V was trimmed by 1 base and J by 3 bases, leaving 11 bases between them. For the CDR3, the DNA is TGTGCCAGCAGCTTAGAAGTCGGGGGTACAGATACGCAGTATTTT. It specifies CASSLEVGGTDTQYF.

This clone was detected once. The rearrangement uses TRBV30 and TRBJ2-7; maybe TRBD1 (5 bases). Germline lookup yields CDR1 GTSNPN and CDR2 SVGIG (reference sequence). Deletions cut 3 bases from V and 0 bases from J, with 6 bases between. This CDR3 comprises 12 residues. The CDR3 loop is CAWSRVSYEQYF. In nucleotides, the CDR3 is TGTGCCTGGAGCAGGGTCTCCTACGAGCAGTACTTC.

This clone has a single count. The gene calls are TRBV6-5 and TRBJ2-2, with a tentative D call TRBD2 (7 bases). In germline, CDR1 is MNHEY, CDR2 SVGAGI. V was cut by 6 bases and J by 5 bases, with 16 bases left in between. CDR3 size: 15 residues. DNA of the CDR3: TGTGCCAGCAGAAACCGGGGGGCCCAGACCGGGGAGCTGTTTTTT. Translating gives CASRNRGAQTGELFF.

The CDR3 DNA reads as TGTGCCAGCAGCGAACGACAGGGAGTCGGGGCCAACGTCCTGACTTTC. Its translation is CASSERQGVGANVLTF. This chain links TRBV7-9 with TRBJ2-6, with 7 bases matching TRBD1. V lost 5 bases to trimming and J lost 4 bases; unmatched junction nucleotides: 8. This CDR3 comprises 16 residues. From germline, CDR1 is SEHNR and CDR2 FQNEAQ (reference sequence).

The CDR3 spells CASSSLDRGEQYF. The CDR3 nucleotides read TGCGCCAGCAGCTCCCTCGACCGGGGAGAGCAGTACTTC. The chain has TRBV10-1 and TRBJ2-7; possible D gene TRBD2, 5 bases. V was pared by 6 bases and J by 7 bases, with 16 bases between. Looked up from germline, CDR1 is WNHNN and CDR2 is SYGVQD (reference sequence). This CDR3 contains 13 residues.